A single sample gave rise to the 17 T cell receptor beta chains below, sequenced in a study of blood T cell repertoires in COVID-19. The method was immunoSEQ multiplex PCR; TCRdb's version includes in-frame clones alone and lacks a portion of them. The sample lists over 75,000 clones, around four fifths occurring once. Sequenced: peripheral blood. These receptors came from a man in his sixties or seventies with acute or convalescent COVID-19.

CDR3 sequence (DNA): TGTGCCAGCAGCTTGGACCTAGGTAGCGGGGGGGCGGAGACCCAGTACTTC. This codes for CASSLDLGSGGAETQYF. This chain joins TRBV5-4 and TRBJ2-5; 11 bases are shared with TRBD2. CDR3 size: 17 residues. Trimming cost V 0 bases and J 5 bases; bases outside gene matches: 9. Germline lookup yields CDR1 SGHNT and CDR2 YYREEE (reference sequence).

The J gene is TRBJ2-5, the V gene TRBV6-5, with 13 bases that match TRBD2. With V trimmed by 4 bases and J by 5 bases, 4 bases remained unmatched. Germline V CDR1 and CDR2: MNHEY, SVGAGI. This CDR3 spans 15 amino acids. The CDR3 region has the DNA TGTGCCAGCAGTTCGACTAGCGGGGGGCCGGAGACCCAGTACTTC. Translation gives CASSSTSGGPETQYF.

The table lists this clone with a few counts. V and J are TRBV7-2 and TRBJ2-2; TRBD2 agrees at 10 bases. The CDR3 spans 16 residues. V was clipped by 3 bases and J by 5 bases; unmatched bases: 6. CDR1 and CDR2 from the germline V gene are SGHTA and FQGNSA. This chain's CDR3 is CASSFVSGGMTGELFF. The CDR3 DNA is TGTGCCAGCAGCTTCGTTAGCGGGGGGATGACCGGGGAGCTGTTTTTT.

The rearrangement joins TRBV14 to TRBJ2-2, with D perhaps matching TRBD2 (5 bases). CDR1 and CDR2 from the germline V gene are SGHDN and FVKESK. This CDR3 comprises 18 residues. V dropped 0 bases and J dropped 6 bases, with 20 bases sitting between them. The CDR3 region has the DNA TGTGCCAGCAGCCAAGAGAGGCTTGGACCCCGAGGGTCCGGGGAGCTGTTTTTT. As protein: CASSQERLGPRGSGELFF. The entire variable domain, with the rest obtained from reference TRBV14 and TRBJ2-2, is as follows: EAGVTQFPSHSVIEKGQTVTLRCDPISGHDNLYWYRRVMGKEIKFLLHFVKESKQDESGMPNNRFLAERTGGTYSTLKVQPAELEDSGVYFCASSQERLGPRGSGELFFGEGSRLTVL.

The CDR3 sequence is CASSLFGDKGPSGDYEQYF. The CDR3 nucleotides read TGTGCCAGCAGTTTATTCGGGGACAAGGGCCCTAGCGGAGACTACGAGCAGTACTTC. The V gene is TRBV27, the J gene TRBJ2-7; D is perhaps TRBD2 (7 bases). Trimming removed 1 base from V and 3 bases from J, with 25 bases in between. Germline V CDR1 and CDR2: MNHEY, SMNVEV (reference sequence). This CDR3 contains 19 residues.

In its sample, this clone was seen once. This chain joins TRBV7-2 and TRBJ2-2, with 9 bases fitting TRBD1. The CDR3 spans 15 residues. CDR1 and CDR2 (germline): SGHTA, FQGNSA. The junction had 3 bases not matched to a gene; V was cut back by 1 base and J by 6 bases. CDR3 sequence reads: CASSLVGTGSGELFF. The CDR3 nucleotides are TGTGCCAGCAGCTTAGTGGGGACAGGGTCCGGGGAGCTGTTTTTT. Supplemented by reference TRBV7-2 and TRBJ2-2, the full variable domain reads GAGVSQSPSNKVTEKGKDVELRCDPISGHTALYWYRQSLGQGLEFLIYFQGNSAPDKSGLPSDRFSAERTGGSVSTLTIQRTQQEDSAVYLCASSLVGTGSGELFFGEGSRLTVL.

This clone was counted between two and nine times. CDR3 nucleotide sequence: TGTGCCAGCAGCTTCAATGGGAGGGGAAGTGAAGCTTTCTTT. Its translation: CASSFNGRGSEAFF. This chain uses TRBV6-6 with TRBJ1-1; D possibly corresponds to TRBD1 (5 bases). Germline CDR1 and CDR2: MNHNY and SVGAGI (reference sequence). Trimming shortened V by 6 bases and J by 7 bases, and 18 bases separated the two germline ends. The CDR3 totals 14 residues.

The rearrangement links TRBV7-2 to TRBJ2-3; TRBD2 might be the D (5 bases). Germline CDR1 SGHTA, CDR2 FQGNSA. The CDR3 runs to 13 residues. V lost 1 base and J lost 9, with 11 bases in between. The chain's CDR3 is CASSLDGSGTQYF. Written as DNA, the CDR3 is TGTGCCAGCAGCTTAGATGGGTCGGGGACGCAGTATTTT.

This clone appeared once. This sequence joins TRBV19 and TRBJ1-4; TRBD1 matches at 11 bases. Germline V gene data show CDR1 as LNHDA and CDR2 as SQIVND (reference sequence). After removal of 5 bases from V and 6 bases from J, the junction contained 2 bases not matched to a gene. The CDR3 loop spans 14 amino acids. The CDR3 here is CASSQDRGHEKLFF. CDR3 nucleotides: TGTGCCAGTAGTCAGGACAGGGGGCATGAAAAACTGTTTTTT.

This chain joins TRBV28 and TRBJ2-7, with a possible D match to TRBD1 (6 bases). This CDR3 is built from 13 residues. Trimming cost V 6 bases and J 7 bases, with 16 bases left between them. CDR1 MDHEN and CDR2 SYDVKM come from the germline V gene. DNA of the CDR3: TGTGCCAGCAGCAGGGGTTTTGGGTGGGAGCAGTACTTC. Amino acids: CASSRGFGWEQYF.

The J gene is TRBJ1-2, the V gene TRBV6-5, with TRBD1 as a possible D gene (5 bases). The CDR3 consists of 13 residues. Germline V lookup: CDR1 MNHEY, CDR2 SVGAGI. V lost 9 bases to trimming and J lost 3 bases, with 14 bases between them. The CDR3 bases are TGTGCCAGTGACCGCGGGGGGTACTATGGCTACACCTTC. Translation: CASDRGGYYGYTF.

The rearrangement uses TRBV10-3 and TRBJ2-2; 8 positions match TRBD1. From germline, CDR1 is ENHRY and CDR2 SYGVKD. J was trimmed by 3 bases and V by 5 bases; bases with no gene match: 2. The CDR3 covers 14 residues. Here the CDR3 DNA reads TGTGCCATCAGTCCGGACAGGGACACCGGGGAGCTGTTTTTT. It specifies CAISPDRDTGELFF.

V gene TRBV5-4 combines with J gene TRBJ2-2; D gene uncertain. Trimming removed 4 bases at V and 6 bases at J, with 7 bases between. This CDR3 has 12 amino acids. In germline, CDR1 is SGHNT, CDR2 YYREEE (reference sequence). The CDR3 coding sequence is TGTGCCAGCAGCCACGAGGCCGGGGAGCTGTTTTTT. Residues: CASSHEAGELFF.

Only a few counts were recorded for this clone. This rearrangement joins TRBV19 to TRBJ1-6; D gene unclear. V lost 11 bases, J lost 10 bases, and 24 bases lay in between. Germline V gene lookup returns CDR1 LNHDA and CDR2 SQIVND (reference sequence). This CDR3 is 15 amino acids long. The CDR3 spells CASTGLVGSGSPLHF. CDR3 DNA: TGTGCCTCGACGGGTCTTGTAGGCTCGGGGTCACCCCTCCACTTT.

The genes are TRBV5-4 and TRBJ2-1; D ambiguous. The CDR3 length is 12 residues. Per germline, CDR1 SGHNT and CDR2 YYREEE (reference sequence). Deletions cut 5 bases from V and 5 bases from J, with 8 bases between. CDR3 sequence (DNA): TGTGCCAGCAGGGCAGGCCACAATGAGCAGTTCTTC. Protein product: CASRAGHNEQFF.

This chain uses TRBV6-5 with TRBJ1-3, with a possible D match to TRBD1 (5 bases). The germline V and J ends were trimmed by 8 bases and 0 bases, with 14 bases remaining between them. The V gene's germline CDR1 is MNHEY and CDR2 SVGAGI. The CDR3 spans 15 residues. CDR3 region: CASRRDLSSGNTIYF. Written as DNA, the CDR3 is TGTGCCAGCCGGCGGGACCTGAGCTCTGGAAACACCATATATTTT.

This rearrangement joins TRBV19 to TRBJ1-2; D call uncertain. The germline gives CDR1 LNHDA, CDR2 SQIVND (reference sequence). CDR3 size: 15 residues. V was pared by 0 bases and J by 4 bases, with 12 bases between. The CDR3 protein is CASSIEGRASYGYTF. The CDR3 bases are TGTGCCAGTAGTATAGAGGGCAGAGCCTCCTATGGCTACACCTTC. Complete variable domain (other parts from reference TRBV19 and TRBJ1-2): DGGITQSPKYLFRKEGQNVTLSCEQNLNHDAMYWYRQDPGQGLRLIYYSQIVNDFQKGDIAEGYSVSREKKESFPLTVTSAQKNPTAFYLCASSIEGRASYGYTFGSGTRLTVV.